This T cell receptor (beta chain) was sequenced during a study of early T cells in non-severe SARS-CoV-2 infection. Study at large: Chains were unpaired, as sequencing was done on bulk RNA from unsorted whole blood.

Trimming shortened V by 1 base and J by 7 bases, and 11 bases separated the two germline ends. This CDR3 has 13 residues. The germline CDR1 and CDR2 sequences are DFQATT and SNEGSKA (reference sequence). This clonotype showed up just a few times. TCRdb recomputed calls from the 5' RACE reads with MiXCR, one row per CDR3 protein. The table shows roughly 120,000 distinct CDR3 sequences, with 14% to 15% occurring only once. The clonotype comes from an adult who was a healthcare worker with PCR-confirmed SARS-CoV-2 infection or an uninfected control (not recorded which). The J gene is TRBJ1-5, the V gene TRBV20-1; D is ambiguous. The sample was whole blood. CDR3 residues: CSARARGWQPQHF. CDR3 nucleotides: TGCAGTGCTAGAGCCCGGGGTTGGCAGCCCCAGCATTTT.